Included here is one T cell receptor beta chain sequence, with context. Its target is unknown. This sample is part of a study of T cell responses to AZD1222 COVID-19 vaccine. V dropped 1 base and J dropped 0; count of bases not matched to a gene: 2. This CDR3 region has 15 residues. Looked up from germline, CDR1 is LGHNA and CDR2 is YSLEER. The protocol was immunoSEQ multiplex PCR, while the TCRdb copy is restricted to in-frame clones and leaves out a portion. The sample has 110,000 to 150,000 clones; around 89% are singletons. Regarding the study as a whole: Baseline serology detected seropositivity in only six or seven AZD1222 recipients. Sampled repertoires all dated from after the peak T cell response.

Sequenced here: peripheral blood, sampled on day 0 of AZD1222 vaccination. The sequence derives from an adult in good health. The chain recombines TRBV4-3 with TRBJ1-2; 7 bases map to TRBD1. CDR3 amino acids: CASSQGTGANYGYTF. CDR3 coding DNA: TGCGCCAGCAGCCAAGGGACAGGAGCTAACTATGGCTACACCTTC.